These T cell receptor beta chains were read from a single sample in a study of CXCR3-negative and CXCR3-positive naive CD8 T cells. TCRdb re-called the 5' RACE reads, yielding one record per CDR3 amino acid sequence without DNA. The sample has approximately 74,000 distinct CDR3 sequences. Sequenced: naive CXCR3- CD8+ T cells from blood. Source of these receptors: a human donor in good health. Some clones in this sample may be carry-over from other donors' samples. CDR3s include the opening cysteine and the closing phenylalanine or tryptophan. Each record gives: J gene, V gene, CDR3 protein.

j_call: TRBJ2-2
v_call: TRBV14
cdr3_aa: CASSQDKGLAGEVGELFF

j_call: TRBJ2-7
v_call: TRBV7-9
cdr3_aa: CASITDRSYEQYF

j_call: TRBJ1-1
v_call: TRBV12-3/TRBV12-4
cdr3_aa: CASRGPGYTEAFF

j_call: TRBJ1-1
v_call: TRBV7-9
cdr3_aa: CASSLYGVSTEAFF

j_call: TRBJ2-3
v_call: TRBV29-1
cdr3_aa: CSVEFLGAQRGDTQYF

j_call: TRBJ2-5
v_call: TRBV5-4
cdr3_aa: CASSSGLSQATQYF

j_call: TRBJ2-2
v_call: TRBV3-1
cdr3_aa: CASTKRQGAIGELFF

j_call: TRBJ1-6
v_call: TRBV7-9
cdr3_aa: CASSWEGASYNSPLHF

j_call: TRBJ2-2
v_call: TRBV6-2/TRBV6-3
cdr3_aa: CASSYSIEDSGELFF

j_call: TRBJ2-1
v_call: TRBV5-6
cdr3_aa: CASSPFTSTGYYNEQFF

j_call: TRBJ2-3
v_call: TRBV3-1
cdr3_aa: CASSQEVTGTDTQYF